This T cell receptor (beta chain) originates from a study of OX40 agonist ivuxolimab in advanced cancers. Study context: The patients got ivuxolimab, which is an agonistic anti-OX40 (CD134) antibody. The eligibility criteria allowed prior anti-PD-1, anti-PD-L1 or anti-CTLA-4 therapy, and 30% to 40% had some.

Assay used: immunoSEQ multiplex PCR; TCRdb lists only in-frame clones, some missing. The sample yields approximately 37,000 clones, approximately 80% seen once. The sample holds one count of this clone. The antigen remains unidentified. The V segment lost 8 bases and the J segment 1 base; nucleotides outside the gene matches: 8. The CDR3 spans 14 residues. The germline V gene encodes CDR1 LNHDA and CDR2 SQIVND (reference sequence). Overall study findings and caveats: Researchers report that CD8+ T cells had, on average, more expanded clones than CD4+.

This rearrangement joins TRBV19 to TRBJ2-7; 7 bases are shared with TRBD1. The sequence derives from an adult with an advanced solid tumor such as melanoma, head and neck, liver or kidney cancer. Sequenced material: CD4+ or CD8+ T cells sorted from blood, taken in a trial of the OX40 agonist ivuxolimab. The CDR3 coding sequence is TGTGCCAGTCGGACCGGGACAGCTTCCTACGAGCAGTACTTC. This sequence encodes CASRTGTASYEQYF.